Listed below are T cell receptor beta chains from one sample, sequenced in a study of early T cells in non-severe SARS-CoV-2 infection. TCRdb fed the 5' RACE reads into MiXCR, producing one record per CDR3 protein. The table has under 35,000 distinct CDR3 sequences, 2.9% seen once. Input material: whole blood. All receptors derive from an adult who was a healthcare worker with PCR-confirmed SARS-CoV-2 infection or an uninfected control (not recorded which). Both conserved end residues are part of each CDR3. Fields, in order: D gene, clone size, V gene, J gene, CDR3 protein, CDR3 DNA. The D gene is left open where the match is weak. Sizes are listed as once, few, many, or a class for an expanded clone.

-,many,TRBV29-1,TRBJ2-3,CSGLISSTDTQYF,TGCAGCGGTCTCATCTCTAGCACAGATACGCAGTATTTT
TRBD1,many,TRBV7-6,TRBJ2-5,CASSLGQGRGETQYF,TGTGCCAGCAGCTTAGGACAGGGACGAGGAGAGACCCAGTACTTC
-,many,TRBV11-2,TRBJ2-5,CASSRDRQETQYF,TGTGCCAGCAGCCGGGACCGACAAGAGACCCAGTACTTC
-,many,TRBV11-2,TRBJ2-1,CASSPWDKGYGEQFF,TGTGCCAGCAGCCCTTGGGACAAGGGATATGGTGAGCAGTTCTTC
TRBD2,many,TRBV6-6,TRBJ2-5,CASSYRSGGGVETQYF,TGTGCCAGCAGTTACCGTAGCGGGGGGGGTGTGGAGACCCAGTACTTC
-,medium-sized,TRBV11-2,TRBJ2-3,CASSPRQTDTQYF,TGTGCCAGCAGCCCCAGACAGACAGATACGCAGTATTTT
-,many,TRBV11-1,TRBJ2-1,CASSPIPGARDEQFF,TGTGCCAGCAGCCCAATTCCCGGGGCTAGGGATGAGCAGTTCTTC
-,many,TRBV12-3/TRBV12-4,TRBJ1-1,CASSFSENTEAFF,TGTGCCAGCAGTTTCTCTGAGAACACTGAAGCTTTCTTT
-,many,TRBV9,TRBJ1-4,CASSGGPTNEKLFF,TGTGCCAGCAGCGGAGGGCCAACTAATGAAAAACTGTTTTTT
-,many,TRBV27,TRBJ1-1,CASSWGRGYTEAFF,TGTGCCAGCAGTTGGGGAAGAGGGTACACTGAAGCTTTCTTT
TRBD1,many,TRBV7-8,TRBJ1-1,CASSPGGATNTEAFF,TGTGCCAGCAGCCCAGGGGGCGCGACAAACACTGAAGCTTTCTTT